These T cell receptor beta chains were read from a single sample in a study of cytomegalovirus exposure and HLA in healthy donors. The assay was immunoSEQ multiplex PCR, and TCRdb's table has in-frame clones only and misses some. Altogether under 150,000 clones are present, roughly 78% being singletons, with the ten largest covering around 4.2%. The specimen sequenced was PBMCs. The receptors originated from a man aged 50 to 59 in good health and CMV-seropositive. CDR3s include the opening cysteine and the closing phenylalanine or tryptophan. The D gene is left open where the match is weak.

length: 11; D: .; V: TRBV20-1; CDR3: CSGQSTDTQYF
length: 16; D: TRBD1; V: TRBV5-6; CDR3: CASSFLDRVVHNEQFF
length: 11; D: .; V: TRBV9; CDR3: CASSFGQEAFF
length: 14; D: TRBD1; V: TRBV7-8; CDR3: CASSPGTAAYEQYF
length: 16; D: .; V: TRBV7-9; CDR3: CSSSLRGREGTGELFF
length: 15; D: TRBD1; V: TRBV7-6; CDR3: CASSSQTGGESGYTF
length: 15; D: TRBD2; V: TRBV6-1; CDR3: CASSGSGGDYNEQFF
length: 15; D: TRBD2; V: TRBV19; CDR3: CASSPWTSGGDTQYF
length: 16; D: TRBD2; V: TRBV6-1; CDR3: CASSATLAGAPYEQYF
length: 18; D: .; V: TRBV23-1; CDR3: CASSHLPKGKGTNEKLFF
length: 14; D: TRBD2; V: TRBV5-4; CDR3: CASSLAGGGDTQYF
length: 13; D: .; V: TRBV9; CDR3: CASSVALNTEAFF
length: 17; D: .; V: TRBV19; CDR3: CASSIPLRGHRNTEAFF
length: 13; D: TRBD1; V: TRBV7-9; CDR3: CASSPDRAYEQYF